This T cell receptor beta chain was recovered during a study of cytotoxic CD8 clonotypes in ibrutinib-treated CLL. Assay: immunoSEQ multiplex PCR; the TCRdb copy retains only in-frame clones and omits some. This table has 12,000 to 15,000 clones, less than 55% appearing once. The TCR originated in a human donor with chronic lymphocytic leukemia. Source: PBMCs, taken at an approximately 23-month disease-progression time point, from a patient treated with ibrutinib.

The chain's CDR3 is CASSPLAGGESTQYF. CDR3 nucleotide sequence: TGTGCCAGCAGCCCTTTAGCGGGGGGAGAATCTACGCAGTATTTT. The J gene is TRBJ2-3, the V gene TRBV5-6; TRBD2 matches at 10 bases. This CDR3 comprises 15 residues. Germline V lookup: CDR1 SGHDT, CDR2 YYEEEE. The V gene end was trimmed by 4 bases and the J gene end by 8 bases; junction bases not matched to a gene: 10.